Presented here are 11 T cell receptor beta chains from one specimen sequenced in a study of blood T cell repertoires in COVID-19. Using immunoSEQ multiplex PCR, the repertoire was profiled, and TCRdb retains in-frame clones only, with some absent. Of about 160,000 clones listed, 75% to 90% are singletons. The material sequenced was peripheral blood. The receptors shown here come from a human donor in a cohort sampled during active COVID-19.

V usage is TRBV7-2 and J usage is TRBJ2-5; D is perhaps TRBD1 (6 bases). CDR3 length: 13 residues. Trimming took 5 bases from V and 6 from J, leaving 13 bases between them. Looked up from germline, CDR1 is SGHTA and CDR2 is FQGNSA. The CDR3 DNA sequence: TGTGCCAGCAGCGAGGACAGAGTTAAGACCCAGTACTTC. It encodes CASSEDRVKTQYF.

The CDR3 loop reads CATRSASGNTIYF. CDR3 bases: TGCGCCACCCGGAGCGCCTCTGGAAACACCATATATTTT. The V and J genes are TRBV10-1 and TRBJ1-3; D uncertain. Germline V gene sequence: CDR1 WNHNN, CDR2 SYGVQD (reference sequence). V lost 10 bases, J lost 0 bases, and 10 bases lay in between. The CDR3 runs to 13 residues.

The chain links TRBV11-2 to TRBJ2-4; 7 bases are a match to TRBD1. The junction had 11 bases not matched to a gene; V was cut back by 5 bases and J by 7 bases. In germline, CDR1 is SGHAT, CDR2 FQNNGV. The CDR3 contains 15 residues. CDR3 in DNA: TGTGCCAGCAGCACCACAGGGGATTTGTTTAACATTCAGTACTTC. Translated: CASSTTGDLFNIQYF.

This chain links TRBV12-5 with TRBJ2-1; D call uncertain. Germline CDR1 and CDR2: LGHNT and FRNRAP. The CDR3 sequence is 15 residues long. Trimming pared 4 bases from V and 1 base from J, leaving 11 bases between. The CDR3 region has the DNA TGTGCTAGTGGTTCACCAGGTAAATCCTACAATGAGCAGTTCTTC. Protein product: CASGSPGKSYNEQFF.

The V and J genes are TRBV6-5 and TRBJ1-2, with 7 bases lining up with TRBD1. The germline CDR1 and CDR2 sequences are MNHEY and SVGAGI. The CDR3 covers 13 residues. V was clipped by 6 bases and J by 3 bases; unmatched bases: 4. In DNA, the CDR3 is TGTGCCAGCAGCATGGGACAGTACTATGGCTACACCTTC. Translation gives CASSMGQYYGYTF.

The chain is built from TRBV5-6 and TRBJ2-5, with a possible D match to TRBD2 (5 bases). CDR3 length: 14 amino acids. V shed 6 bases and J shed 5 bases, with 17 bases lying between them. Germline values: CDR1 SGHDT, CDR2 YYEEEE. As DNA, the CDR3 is TGTGCCAGCACCTCCGAGGGCTGGGAGGAGACCCAGTACTTC. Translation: CASTSEGWEETQYF.

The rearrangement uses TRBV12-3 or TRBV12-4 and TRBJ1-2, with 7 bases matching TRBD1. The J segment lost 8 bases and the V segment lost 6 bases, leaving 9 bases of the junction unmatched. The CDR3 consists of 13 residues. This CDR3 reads CASSRDSTMGYTF. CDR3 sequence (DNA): TGTGCCAGCAGCCGGGACAGTACTATGGGCTACACCTTC.

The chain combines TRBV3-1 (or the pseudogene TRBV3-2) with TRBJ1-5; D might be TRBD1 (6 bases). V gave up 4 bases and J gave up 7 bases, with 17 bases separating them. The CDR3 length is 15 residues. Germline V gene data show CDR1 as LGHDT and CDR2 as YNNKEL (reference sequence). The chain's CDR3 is CASSLRDNTRQPQHF. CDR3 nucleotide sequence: TGTGCCAGCAGCCTCCGGGACAATACGCGGCAGCCCCAGCATTTT.

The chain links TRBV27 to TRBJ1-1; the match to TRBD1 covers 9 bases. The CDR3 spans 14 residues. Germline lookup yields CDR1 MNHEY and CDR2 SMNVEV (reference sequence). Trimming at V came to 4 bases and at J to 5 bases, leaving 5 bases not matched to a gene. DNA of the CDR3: TGTGCCAGCAGTTATACAGGGGGCGGTACTGAAGCTTTCTTT. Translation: CASSYTGGGTEAFF.

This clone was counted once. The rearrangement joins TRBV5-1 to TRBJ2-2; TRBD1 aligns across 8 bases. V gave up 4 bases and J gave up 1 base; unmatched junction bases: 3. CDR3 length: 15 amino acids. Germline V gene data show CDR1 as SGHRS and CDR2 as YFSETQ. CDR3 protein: CASSPDRENTGELFF. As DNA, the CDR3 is TGCGCCAGCAGCCCGGACAGGGAGAACACCGGGGAGCTGTTTTTT.

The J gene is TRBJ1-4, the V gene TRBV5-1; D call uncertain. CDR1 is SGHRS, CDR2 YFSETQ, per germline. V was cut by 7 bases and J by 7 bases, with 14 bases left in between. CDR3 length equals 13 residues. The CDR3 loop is CASFRRAGEKLFF. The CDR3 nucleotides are TGCGCCAGCTTCAGGCGCGCGGGTGAAAAACTGTTTTTT.